One sample yielded the 31 T cell receptor beta chains listed below, sequenced in a study of radiation and T cells in renal cell carcinoma (dated by TCRdb to 2018 to 2021). Preparation of the library involved the immunoSEQ multiplex PCR assay. In its TCRdb copy, this immuneACCESS table keeps in-frame sequences only and misses some clones. Where compared with another copy, unresolved V genes explain less than half of these, and the others have no known cause. The sample includes some 97,000 clones, with 84% observed a single time. The ten biggest clones cover approximately 6.9% of the sample. In the paper's terms, the time point label means: blood 4 weeks post-SBRT, at nephrectomy. The label giving this sample's treatment or condition can be read as: 15 Gy SBRT to primary tumor, nephrectomy 4 weeks later. Sequenced here: blood, sampled from a patient whose treatment included radiotherapy and nephrectomy. The receptors originated from a man in his 60s with renal cell carcinoma.

The chain links TRBV29-1 to TRBJ1-5, with D unclear. Trimming pared 7 bases from V and 3 bases from J, leaving 16 bases between. Germline CDR1 is SQVTM and CDR2 is ANQGSEA. The CDR3 spans 14 residues. CDR3 bases: TGCAGCGCTCGGGAGGGAGGTAACAATCAGCCCCAGCATTTT. It yields the protein CSAREGGNNQPQHF.

The chain couples TRBV9 to TRBJ2-1; TRBD2 matches at 12 bases. Per germline, CDR1 SGDLS and CDR2 YYNGEE. Trimming cost V 4 bases and J 0 bases; bases outside gene matches: 8. The CDR3 spans 18 residues. CDR3: CASSLTSGRISSYNEQFF. As DNA, the CDR3 is TGTGCCAGCAGCCTTACTAGCGGGAGGATTAGCTCCTACAATGAGCAGTTCTTC.

This clone was recorded once. V usage is TRBV19 and J usage is TRBJ1-5, with D unresolved. The V end was cut by 6 bases, the J end by 0 bases, with 6 bases between. Germline CDR1 is LNHDA and CDR2 is SQIVND (reference sequence). The CDR3 totals 13 residues. The CDR3 protein is CASSPDSNQPQHF. The CDR3 DNA sequence: TGTGCCAGTAGCCCAGATAGCAATCAGCCCCAGCATTTT.

The chain carries TRBV6-6 and TRBJ1-2, with D unresolved. The CDR3 totals 13 residues. V lost 0 bases to trimming and J lost 7 bases, with 9 bases between them. Germline V gene data show CDR1 as MNHNY and CDR2 as SVGAGI (reference sequence). CDR3 DNA sequence: TGTGCCAGCAGTTACTCATCAGAGGGTGGCTACACCTTC. This codes for CASSYSSEGGYTF.

V usage is TRBV7-8 and J usage is TRBJ2-1, with D maybe TRBD2 (7 bases). Deletions cut 3 bases from V and 5 bases from J, with 20 bases between. Germline CDR1 reads SGHVS; CDR2 reads FQNEAQ. The CDR3 is made up of 17 amino acids. CDR3 nucleotide sequence: TGTGCCAGCAGCTTTCTTGAGGGGGAGGGCCGCGACAATGAGCAGTTCTTC. Its protein product is CASSFLEGEGRDNEQFF.

This chain connects TRBV18 to TRBJ2-7, with D possibly being TRBD2 (5 bases). The CDR3 length is 13 residues. The germline V and J ends were trimmed by 2 bases and 6 bases, with 11 bases remaining between them. Germline V gene sequence: CDR1 KGHSH, CDR2 LQKENI. The CDR3 loop reads CASSPTQAGEQYF. CDR3 bases: TGTGCCAGCTCACCAACCCAGGCGGGCGAGCAGTACTTC.

This clone was picked up a small number of times. The chain combines TRBV19 with TRBJ2-2; no clear D. Per the germline V gene, CDR1 is LNHDA and CDR2 is SQIVND (reference sequence). Trimming shortened V by 2 bases and J by 5 bases, and 9 bases separated the two germline ends. The CDR3 is 14 residues long. The DNA for the CDR3 is TGTGCCAGTAGTATATTGTGGGAAACCGGGGAGCTGTTTTTT. Translation gives CASSILWETGELFF.

V usage is TRBV4-2 and J usage is TRBJ2-1; TRBD1 matches at 7 bases. The junction had 11 bases not matched to a gene; V was cut back by 0 bases and J by 9 bases. The CDR3 covers 16 residues. Germline CDR1 reads LGHNA; CDR2 reads YNFKEQ. The CDR3: CASSQDVATGYREQFF. CDR3 in DNA: TGTGCCAGCAGCCAAGATGTGGCGACAGGGTATCGTGAGCAGTTCTTC.

The chain recombines TRBV6-5 with TRBJ2-1; TRBD2 aligns across 10 bases. Germline assignment: CDR1 MNHEY and CDR2 SVGAGI. Trimming took 10 bases from V and 9 from J; bases not matched to a gene: 9. This CDR3 has 13 residues. The CDR3 DNA reads TGTGCCACCAGCTCTAGCGGGAGTGGTGAGCAGTTCTTC. As protein: CATSSSGSGEQFF.

The rearrangement uses TRBV5-8 and TRBJ2-6; a possible D gene is TRBD1 (6 bases). Germline values: CDR1 SGHTS, CDR2 YDEGEE. Deletions cut 2 bases from V and 12 bases from J, with 12 bases between. The CDR3 sequence is 13 residues long. CDR3 protein: CASSFPGAPVLTF. The CDR3 bases are TGTGCCAGCAGCTTCCCAGGGGCACCCGTCCTGACTTTC.

The rearrangement links TRBV5-1 to TRBJ1-4; D possibly corresponds to TRBD1 (5 bases). V lost 4 bases, J lost 3 bases, and 10 bases lay in between. The germline gives CDR1 SGHRS, CDR2 YFSETQ. The CDR3 sequence is 14 residues long. This CDR3 is CASSPGRANEKLFF. CDR3 nucleotide sequence: TGCGCCAGCAGCCCGGGACGGGCTAATGAAAAACTGTTTTTT.

The chain is built from TRBV5-4 and TRBJ2-5, with 7 nucleotides matching TRBD2. The CDR3 extends over 15 amino acids. CDR1 and CDR2 (germline): SGHNT, YYREEE (reference sequence). The V and J ends lost 4 bases and 7 bases, in that order; junction bases with no gene match: 13. CDR3 region: CASSPRGSSGGTQYF. The CDR3 nucleotides are TGTGCCAGCAGCCCTCGGGGGAGCTCGGGGGGGACCCAGTACTTC.

The V gene is TRBV7-9, the J gene TRBJ2-3; possible D gene TRBD2, 5 bases. Trimming pared 0 bases from V and 2 bases from J, leaving 9 bases between. Germline values: CDR1 SEHNR, CDR2 FQNEAQ (reference sequence). This CDR3 spans 15 amino acids. The CDR3 DNA is TGTGCCAGCAGCTTAGCGGGGAGACACACAGATACGCAGTATTTT. Encoded protein: CASSLAGRHTDTQYF.

The rearrangement uses TRBV10-2 and TRBJ1-4; D not resolved. V was cut by 2 bases and J by 1 base, with 5 bases left in between. The length of the CDR3 is 14 residues. Germline loops: CDR1 WSHSY, CDR2 SAAADI. The CDR3 coding sequence is TGCGCCAGCAGTGAGGGTGGAACTAATGAAAAACTGTTTTTT. Translated, it gives CASSEGGTNEKLFF.

This clone was detected once. The chain recombines TRBV5-8 with TRBJ2-3, with D possibly TRBD2 on 6 matching bases. Germline lookup yields CDR1 SGHTS and CDR2 YDEGEE. The CDR3 extends over 14 amino acids. V dropped 10 bases and J dropped 2 bases, with 17 bases sitting between them. This CDR3 is CAHEEGTHTDTQYF. The DNA of the CDR3 is TGTGCCCACGAGGAGGGCACACACACAGATACGCAGTATTTT.

CDR3 in amino acids: CSVGPGQAETQYF. The CDR3 DNA reads TGCAGCGTAGGTCCGGGACAAGCAGAGACCCAGTACTTC. The V and J genes are TRBV29-1 and TRBJ2-5, with a possible D match to TRBD1 (6 bases). The CDR3 is 13 amino acids. V dropped 6 bases and J dropped 4 bases, with 15 bases sitting between them. Germline-derived CDR1 and CDR2 are SQVTM and ANQGSEA.

J is TRBJ1-5 and V is TRBV27, with D unresolved. V shed 1 base and J shed 5 bases, with 6 bases lying between them. The CDR3 sequence is 13 residues long. Germline V gene lookup returns CDR1 MNHEY and CDR2 SMNVEV (reference sequence). The CDR3, as DNA: TGTGCCAGCAGTTTATATATGGATCAGCCCCAGCATTTT. Its protein is CASSLYMDQPQHF.

V and J are TRBV7-9 and TRBJ2-7, with TRBD2 identical over 8 bases. The CDR3 is made up of 15 amino acids. Germline lookup yields CDR1 SEHNR and CDR2 FQNEAQ (reference sequence). The junction had 12 bases not matched to a gene; V was cut back by 5 bases and J by 6 bases. The CDR3 nucleotides are TGTGCCAGCAGCCCGGGGGGGCGGACGGTTTCCGAGCAGTACTTC. Protein sequence: CASSPGGRTVSEQYF.

This chain joins TRBV10-2 and TRBJ2-1; 7 bases align to TRBD2. Germline lookup yields CDR1 WSHSY and CDR2 SAAADI. This CDR3 is 13 amino acids long. The junction had 2 bases not matched to a gene; V was cut back by 7 bases and J by 2 bases. The CDR3: CASTAGAYNEQFF. CDR3 nucleotide sequence: TGCGCCAGCACGGCGGGAGCCTACAATGAGCAGTTCTTC.

The chain links TRBV4-1 to TRBJ2-1; possibly TRBD2 for D (6 bases). CDR1 MGHRA and CDR2 YSYEKL come from the germline V gene. CDR3 length: 15 amino acids. V was shortened by 0 bases and J by 0 bases, with 6 bases between the two germline ends. The CDR3 DNA reads TGCGCCAGCAGCCAAGACGGGAGCTCCTACAATGAGCAGTTCTTC. As protein: CASSQDGSSYNEQFF.

This clone was counted only a few times. This sequence joins TRBV11-2 and TRBJ2-3, with TRBD1 matching over 9 bases. Trimming took 4 bases from V and 6 from J; bases not matched to a gene: 5. CDR1 and CDR2 (germline): SGHAT, FQNNGV. The length of the CDR3 is 14 residues. The CDR3 bases are TGTGCCAGCAGCTCTCACAGGGGGCTGGATACGCAGTATTTT. Translation gives CASSSHRGLDTQYF.

The rearrangement links TRBV14 to TRBJ2-5; D is perhaps TRBD1 or TRBD2 (5 bases each). The CDR3 runs 16 residues. The germline gives CDR1 SGHDN, CDR2 FVKESK. V lost 2 bases, J lost 5 bases, and 18 bases lay in between. CDR3 in DNA: TGTGCCAGCAGCCAACGTATCGGGGCCTCTGAGGAGACCCAGTACTTC. It is translated as CASSQRIGASEETQYF.

The rearrangement joins TRBV11-2 to TRBJ2-5, with unresolved D. Germline assignment: CDR1 SGHAT and CDR2 FQNNGV. The CDR3 covers 14 residues. V was pared by 6 bases and J by 5 bases, with 16 bases between. CDR3 in amino acids: CASSSVGLWETQYF. The CDR3 region has the DNA TGTGCCAGCAGTTCCGTAGGTCTCTGGGAGACCCAGTACTTC.

The rearrangement links TRBV5-4 to TRBJ1-2; TRBD1 might be the D (5 bases). Per germline, CDR1 SGHNT and CDR2 YYREEE (reference sequence). The CDR3 runs to 15 residues. Trimming took 2 bases from V and 4 from J, leaving 15 bases between them. CDR3 nucleotide sequence: TGTGCCAGCAGCTTAGGCCAAGGGACGGTCTATGGCTACACCTTC. This gives the protein CASSLGQGTVYGYTF.

V and J are TRBV4-1 and TRBJ2-2; D is perhaps TRBD2 (5 bases). CDR3 length: 14 residues. Germline CDR1 MGHRA, CDR2 YSYEKL. V shed 0 bases and J shed 6 bases, with 8 bases lying between them. The CDR3 spells CASSQDRGAGELFF. CDR3 nucleotides: TGCGCCAGCAGCCAAGATCGGGGTGCCGGGGAGCTGTTTTTT.

This clone was picked up a small number of times. The rearrangement links TRBV5-1 to TRBJ2-1; 10 positions match TRBD2. The CDR3 is 15 residues long. With V trimmed by 0 bases and J by 8 bases, 5 bases remained unmatched. Germline lookup yields CDR1 SGHRS and CDR2 YFSETQ. For the CDR3, the DNA is TGCGCCAGCAGCTTGGATCGAGCGGGAGGGCATGAGCAGTTCTTC. Translating it yields CASSLDRAGGHEQFF.

The chain has TRBV7-2 and TRBJ2-5; TRBD2 matches 8 bases. The CDR3 sequence is 16 residues long. The ends lost 4 bases at V and 4 bases at J; junction bases unmatched: 11. Germline CDR1 reads SGHTA; CDR2 reads FQGNSA. The CDR3 region is CASSSPFPAGVETQYF. The CDR3 region has the DNA TGTGCCAGCAGCTCCCCCTTCCCAGCGGGAGTAGAGACCCAGTACTTC. Together with reference TRBV7-2 and TRBJ2-5, the CDR3 gives the full variable domain: GAGVSQSPSNKVTEKGKDVELRCDPISGHTALYWYRQSLGQGLEFLIYFQGNSAPDKSGLPSDRFSAERTGGSVSTLTIQRTQQEDSAVYLCASSSPFPAGVETQYFGPGTRLLVL.

The chain employs TRBV18 and TRBJ1-4; D might be TRBD1 (5 bases). Germline V gives CDR1 KGHSH, CDR2 LQKENI. The CDR3 loop spans 16 amino acids. V was pared by 2 bases and J by 4 bases, with 14 bases between. The CDR3 loop reads CASSPAARDHNEKLFF. As DNA, the CDR3 is TGTGCCAGCTCACCAGCAGCTCGGGACCATAATGAAAAACTGTTTTTT.

The rearrangement uses TRBV15 and TRBJ2-7; the D gene is possibly TRBD2 (5 bases). The CDR3 contains 13 residues. Germline V gene lookup returns CDR1 LNHNV and CDR2 YYDKDF (reference sequence). The V and J ends lost 6 bases and 2 bases respectively, with 11 bases between them. As DNA, the CDR3 is TGTGCCACCAGTGCACCGGGAACCTACGAGCAGTACTTC. Translating it yields CATSAPGTYEQYF.

This chain links TRBV14 with TRBJ2-5, with TRBD2 matching over 9 bases. Trimming at V came to 3 bases and at J to 5 bases, leaving 7 bases not matched to a gene. CDR1 and CDR2 (germline): SGHDN, FVKESK. The CDR3 consists of 15 residues. The CDR3 DNA is TGTGCCAGCAGCCATATAGCGGGAGAGGCGGAGACCCAGTACTTC. Amino acids: CASSHIAGEAETQYF.

This clone has just one count. The rearrangement uses TRBV14 and TRBJ1-1, with a possible D match to TRBD1 (5 bases). CDR1 SGHDN and CDR2 FVKESK come from the germline V gene. Trimming took 4 bases from V and 4 from J, leaving 16 bases between them. This CDR3 comprises 15 residues. CDR3 amino acids: CASSLRMGDGTEAFF. The CDR3 DNA reads as TGTGCCAGCAGCCTGAGAATGGGGGACGGCACTGAAGCTTTCTTT.